One and the same sample provided the 2 T cell receptor beta chains below, sequenced in a study of T-cell memory formation after mild COVID-19. TCRdb itself ran the 5' RACE reads through MiXCR, one entry per CDR3 protein. The sample gives about 15,000 distinct CDR3 sequences, approximately 23% of which show up once; 50% to 60% is in the top ten. The specimen was PBMCs or a T cell subset sorted from them (not recorded which). Source of these receptors: a man between 18 and 35 years old who had mild COVID-19 (a few samples of this study predate the infection). Cell type and time point are not known.

Ten or more counts support this clonotype. The chain combines TRBV29-1 with TRBJ1-1; D call uncertain. There are 11 residues in the CDR3. V gave up 6 bases and J gave up 1 base, with 6 bases separating them. Germline assignment: CDR1 SQVTM and CDR2 ANQGSEA. CDR3: CSVLTNTEAFF. The CDR3 DNA is TGCAGCGTCCTCACGAACACTGAAGCTTTCTTT.

This clonotype was seen only a few times. This chain connects TRBV7-3 to TRBJ1-1, with 7 nucleotides matching TRBD1. Germline V gene data show CDR1 as SGHTA and CDR2 as FQGTGA. There are 13 residues in the CDR3. V was clipped by 4 bases and J by 6 bases; unmatched bases: 5. CDR3 in DNA: TGTGCCAGCAGCTGGTACAGGGGATCTGAAGCTTTCTTT. Translating gives CASSWYRGSEAFF.